A single TCR beta chain is shown here with its context. The antigen this receptor binds is unknown. The record has no base qualities; no much larger clone is one base away. Clipping removes 0 bases from V and 3 bases from J, with 3 as the unmatched junction base count. There are 15 amino acids in the CDR3, from cysteine to phenylalanine inclusive. Solely the CDR3 DNA is kept, with 45 bases framed from the first base. The CDR1 and CDR2 encoded by the germline V gene (reference sequence) are SGHKS and YYEKEE. This specimen belongs to a study of control samples from healthy donors and cancer patients (dated by TCRdb to 2018 to 2021). Preparation of the library involved the immunoSEQ multiplex PCR assay. As stored in TCRdb, this immuneACCESS dataset retains in-frame rearrangements with V and J assigned. A fraction of the clones does not appear; measured against another copy, unresolved V genes explain less than half of the discrepancy, and the remainder lacks a known reason. The sample profile shows 150,000 to 200,000 clones; about nine tenths of them were found once. The ten largest clones represent about 1.6% of the sample.

The chain is assembled from TRBV5-5 and TRBJ1-5, with TRBD1 matching 7 junction bases. The origin of this receptor is a woman aged 25-40 years in good health. Sequencing input: blood. The CDR3 protein is CASSLGGGDNQPQHF. The DNA reads TGTGCCAGCAGCTTGGGAGGGGGCGACAATCAGCCCCAGCATTTT.